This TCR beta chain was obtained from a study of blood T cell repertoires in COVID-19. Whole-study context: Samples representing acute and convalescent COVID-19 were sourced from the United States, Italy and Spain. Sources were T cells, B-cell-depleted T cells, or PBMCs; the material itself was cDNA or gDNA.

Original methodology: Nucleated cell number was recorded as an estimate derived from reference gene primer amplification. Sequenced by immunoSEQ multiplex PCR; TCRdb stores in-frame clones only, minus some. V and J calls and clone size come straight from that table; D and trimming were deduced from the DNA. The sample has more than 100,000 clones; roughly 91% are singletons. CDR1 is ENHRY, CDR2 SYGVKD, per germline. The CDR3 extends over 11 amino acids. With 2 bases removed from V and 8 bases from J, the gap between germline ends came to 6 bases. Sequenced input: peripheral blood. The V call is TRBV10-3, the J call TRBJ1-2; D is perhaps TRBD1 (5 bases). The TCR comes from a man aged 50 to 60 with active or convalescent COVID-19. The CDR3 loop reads CAISEAGGYTF. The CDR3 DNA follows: TGTGCCATCAGTGAGGCAGGGGGCTACACCTTC.